The 12 T cell receptor beta chains given below trace back to one sample, sequenced in a study of blood T cell repertoires in COVID-19 (dated by TCRdb to 2018 to 2020). Library preparation employed the immunoSEQ multiplex PCR assay. The source is immuneACCESS, and TCRdb retained only in-frame sequences with V and J called. Part of the clones is not carried over; for the studies checked, unresolved V genes explain less than half of this, and the remainder is unexplained. The sample table shows just under 40,000 clones, and 65% to 90% are seen once. Jointly, the top ten make up nearly 10% of the sample. The sample taken for sequencing was peripheral blood. All receptors derive from a human donor in a cohort sampled during active COVID-19.

The chain carries TRBV18 and TRBJ2-2; a weak D match, TRBD1 (6 bases). CDR3 size: 14 residues. Trimming removed 6 bases from V and 2 bases from J, with 10 bases in between. Germline V gives CDR1 KGHSH, CDR2 LQKENI. This chain's CDR3 is CASSPGHNTGELFF. The CDR3 DNA is TGTGCCAGCTCCCCGGGACACAACACCGGGGAGCTGTTTTTT. The variable domain in full, completed from reference TRBV18 and TRBJ2-2, reads NAGVMQNPRHLVRRRGQEARLRCSPMKGHSHVYWYRQLPEEGLKFMVYLQKENIIDESGMPKERFSAEFPKEGPSILRIQQVVRGDSAAYFCASSPGHNTGELFFGEGSRLTVL.

The V gene is TRBV6-5, the J gene TRBJ1-6, with TRBD1 matching 9 bases. Germline lookup yields CDR1 MNHEY and CDR2 SVGAGI. This CDR3 spans 16 amino acids. The V and J ends lost 3 bases and 7 bases, in that order; junction bases with no gene match: 7. The CDR3 is CASSYDAGTGNSPLHF. The CDR3 region has the DNA TGTGCCAGCAGTTATGACGCCGGGACAGGGAATTCACCCCTCCACTTT.

The rearrangement links TRBV5-4 to TRBJ2-1, with D unclear. V dropped 0 bases and J dropped 0 bases, with 4 bases sitting between them. The CDR3 has 14 residues. Germline assignment: CDR1 SGHNT and CDR2 YYREEE (reference sequence). The chain's CDR3 is CASSLAGSYNEQFF. The CDR3 DNA follows: TGTGCCAGCAGCTTGGCCGGCTCCTACAATGAGCAGTTCTTC.

Regarding this clone: Other nucleotide sequences in the sample specify the same CDR3. This chain uses TRBV27 with TRBJ2-2; 10 bases align to TRBD1. V lost 3 bases and J lost 4; bases outside the gene matches: 2. Germline V gene sequence: CDR1 MNHEY, CDR2 SMNVEV (reference sequence). The CDR3 is made up of 15 amino acids. In nucleotides, the CDR3 is TGTGCCAGCAGTTTCCGACAGGGGGCCACCGGGGAGCTGTTTTTT. Translating gives CASSFRQGATGELFF.

The rearrangement links TRBV4-3 to TRBJ2-1; 7 bases are shared with TRBD1. V lost 3 bases to trimming and J lost 4 bases; unmatched junction nucleotides: 12. The CDR3 extends over 17 amino acids. CDR1 is LGHNA and CDR2 is YSLEER in the germline V gene. As DNA, the CDR3 is TGCGCCAGCAGCCAGCGGCAGGGGGACCTTTTTTACAATGAGCAGTTCTTC. Translating gives CASSQRQGDLFYNEQFF.

The J gene is TRBJ1-2, the V gene TRBV19; weak D call: TRBD1 (6 bases). The CDR3 extends over 13 amino acids. Germline CDR1 and CDR2: LNHDA and SQIVND (reference sequence). V lost 5 bases to trimming and J lost 8 bases, with 15 bases between them. The CDR3: CASSEDSSVGYTF. CDR3 nucleotides: TGTGCCAGTAGTGAGGACAGTTCGGTAGGCTACACCTTC. Based on the CDR3 plus reference TRBV19 and TRBJ1-2, the full variable domain is DGGITQSPKYLFRKEGQNVTLSCEQNLNHDAMYWYRQDPGQGLRLIYYSQIVNDFQKGDIAEGYSVSREKKESFPLTVTSAQKNPTAFYLCASSEDSSVGYTFGSGTRLTVV.

This chain joins TRBV7-9 and TRBJ2-2; 7 positions agree with TRBD1. V lost 5 bases, J lost 8 bases, and 14 bases stayed unmatched. Looked up from germline, CDR1 is SEHNR and CDR2 is FQNEAQ (reference sequence). The CDR3 contains 16 residues. In DNA, the CDR3 is TGTGCCAGCAGCCTCAACGCACAGGGGCTCTCGGGGGAGCTGTTTTTT. Translated, it gives CASSLNAQGLSGELFF.

The rearrangement links TRBV6-5 to TRBJ1-4; TRBD1 is a possible D gene (5 bases). Trimming removed 6 bases from V and 6 bases from J, with 14 bases in between. The CDR3 loop spans 14 amino acids. Germline V CDR1 and CDR2: MNHEY, SVGAGI. This CDR3 reads CASRAGTQDEKLFF. DNA for the CDR3: TGTGCCAGCAGGGCCGGGACTCAAGATGAAAAACTGTTTTTT.

V is TRBV6-5 and J is TRBJ1-3; D is uncertain. Between the trimmed V and J ends, which lost 2 bases and 4 bases, there was a span of 6 bases. The CDR3 has 13 residues. Germline-derived CDR1 and CDR2 are MNHEY and SVGAGI. In DNA, the CDR3 is TGTGCCAGCAGTTACGGCCCGGGAAACACCATATATTTT. As protein: CASSYGPGNTIYF.

The genes are TRBV7-8 and TRBJ2-7, with 7 positions matching TRBD1. The germline V gene has CDR1 SGHVS and CDR2 FQNEAQ. V was pared by 5 bases and J by 1 base, with 8 bases of the junction left unmatched. CDR3 size: 15 residues. The DNA for the CDR3 is TGTGCCAGCAGCGGTTATAGACAGGGATCCTACGAGCAGTACTTC. Amino acids: CASSGYRQGSYEQYF.

The rearrangement uses TRBV7-2 and TRBJ2-7, with TRBD1 identical over 8 bases. The CDR3 runs to 17 residues. CDR1 is SGHTA, CDR2 FQGNSA, per germline. The junction had 15 bases not matched to a gene; V was cut back by 2 bases and J by 6 bases. CDR3 region: CASSLKLGSGGRFEQYF. In DNA form, the CDR3 reads TGTGCCAGCAGCTTAAAGCTTGGGTCAGGGGGCCGGTTCGAGCAGTACTTC. Full variable domain (remainder filled in from reference TRBV7-2 and TRBJ2-7): GAGVSQSPSNKVTEKGKDVELRCDPISGHTALYWYRQSLGQGLEFLIYFQGNSAPDKSGLPSDRFSAERTGGSVSTLTIQRTQQEDSAVYLCASSLKLGSGGRFEQYFGPGTRLTVT.

This chain links TRBV30 with TRBJ2-1, with D perhaps matching TRBD1 (6 bases). The CDR3 is 12 amino acids. The germline V gene encodes CDR1 GTSNPN and CDR2 SVGIG (reference sequence). The V end was cut by 5 bases, the J end by 4 bases, with 9 bases between. CDR3 coding DNA: TGTGCCTGGGGGACAACGTACAATGAGCAGTTCTTC. Translated: CAWGTTYNEQFF.